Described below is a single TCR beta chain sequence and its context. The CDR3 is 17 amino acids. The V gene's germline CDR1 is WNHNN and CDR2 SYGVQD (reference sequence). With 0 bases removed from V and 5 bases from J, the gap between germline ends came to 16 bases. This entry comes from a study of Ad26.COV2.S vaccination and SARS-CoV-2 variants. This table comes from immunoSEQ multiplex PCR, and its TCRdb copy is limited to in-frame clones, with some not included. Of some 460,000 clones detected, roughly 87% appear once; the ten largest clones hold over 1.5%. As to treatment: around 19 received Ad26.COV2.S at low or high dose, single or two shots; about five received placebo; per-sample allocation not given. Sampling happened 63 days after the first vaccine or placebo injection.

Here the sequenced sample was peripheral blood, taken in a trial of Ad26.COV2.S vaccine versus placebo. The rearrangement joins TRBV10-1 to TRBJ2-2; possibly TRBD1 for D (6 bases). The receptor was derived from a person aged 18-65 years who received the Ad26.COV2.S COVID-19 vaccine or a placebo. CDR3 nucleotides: TGCGCCAGCAGTGAGTCGGCTGGGCAGGGGCGGACCGGGGAGCTGTTTTTT. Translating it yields CASSESAGQGRTGELFF.